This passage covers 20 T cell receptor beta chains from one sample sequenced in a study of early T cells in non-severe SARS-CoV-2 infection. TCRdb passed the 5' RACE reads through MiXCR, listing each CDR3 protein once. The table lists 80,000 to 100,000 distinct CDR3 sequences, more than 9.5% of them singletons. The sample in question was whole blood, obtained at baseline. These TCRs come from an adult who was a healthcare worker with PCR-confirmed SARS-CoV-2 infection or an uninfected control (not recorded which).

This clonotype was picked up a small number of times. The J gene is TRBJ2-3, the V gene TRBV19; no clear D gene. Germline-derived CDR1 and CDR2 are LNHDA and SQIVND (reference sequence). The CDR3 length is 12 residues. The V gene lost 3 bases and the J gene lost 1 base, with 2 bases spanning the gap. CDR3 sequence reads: CASSMGTDTQYF. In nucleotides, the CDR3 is TGTGCCAGTAGTATGGGCACAGATACGCAGTATTTT.

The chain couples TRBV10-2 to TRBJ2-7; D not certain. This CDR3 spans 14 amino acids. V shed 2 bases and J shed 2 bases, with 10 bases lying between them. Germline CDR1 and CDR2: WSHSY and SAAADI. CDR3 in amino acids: CASSEKGPPYEQYF. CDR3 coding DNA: TGCGCCAGCAGTGAGAAAGGGCCCCCCTACGAGCAGTACTTC.

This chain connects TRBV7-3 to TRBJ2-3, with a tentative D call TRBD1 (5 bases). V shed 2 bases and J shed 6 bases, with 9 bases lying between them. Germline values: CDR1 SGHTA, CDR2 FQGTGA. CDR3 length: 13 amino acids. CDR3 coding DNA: TGTGCCAGCAGCTTAGACAGATTGGATACGCAGTATTTT. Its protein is CASSLDRLDTQYF.

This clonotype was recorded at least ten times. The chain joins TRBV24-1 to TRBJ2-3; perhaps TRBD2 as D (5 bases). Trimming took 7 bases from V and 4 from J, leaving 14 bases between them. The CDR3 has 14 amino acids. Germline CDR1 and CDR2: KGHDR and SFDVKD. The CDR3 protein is CATRETGNPDTQYF. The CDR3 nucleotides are TGTGCCACCAGGGAAACGGGGAATCCAGATACGCAGTATTTT.

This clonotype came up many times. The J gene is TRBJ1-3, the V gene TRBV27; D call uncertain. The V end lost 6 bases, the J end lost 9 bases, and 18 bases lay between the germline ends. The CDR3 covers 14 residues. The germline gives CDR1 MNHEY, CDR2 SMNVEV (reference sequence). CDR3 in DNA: TGTGCCAGCAGCCTTAGACCCCAACAAAGCACCATATATTTT. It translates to CASSLRPQQSTIYF.

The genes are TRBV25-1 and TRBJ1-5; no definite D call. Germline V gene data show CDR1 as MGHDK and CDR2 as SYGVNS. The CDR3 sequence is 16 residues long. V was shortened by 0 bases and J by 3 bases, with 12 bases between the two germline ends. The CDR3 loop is CASSEYDAGNNQPQHF. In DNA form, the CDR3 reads TGTGCCAGCAGTGAATACGATGCCGGGAACAATCAGCCCCAGCATTTT.

The CDR3 DNA sequence: TGTGCCAGTAGTAGACGGGACCCTAAGGCCACAGATACGCAGTATTTT. This codes for CASSRRDPKATDTQYF. The chain combines TRBV19 with TRBJ2-3, with D possibly called TRBD1 or TRBD2 (5 bases each). Between the trimmed V and J ends, which lost 4 bases and 2 bases, there was a span of 16 bases. Germline CDR1 is LNHDA and CDR2 is SQIVND (reference sequence). The CDR3 totals 16 residues. The full variable domain, in which reference TRBV19 and TRBJ2-3 provide the parts outside the CDR3, is DGGITQSPKYLFRKEGQNVTLSCEQNLNHDAMYWYRQDPGQGLRLIYYSQIVNDFQKGDIAEGYSVSREKKESFPLTVTSAQKNPTAFYLCASSRRDPKATDTQYFGPGTRLTVL.

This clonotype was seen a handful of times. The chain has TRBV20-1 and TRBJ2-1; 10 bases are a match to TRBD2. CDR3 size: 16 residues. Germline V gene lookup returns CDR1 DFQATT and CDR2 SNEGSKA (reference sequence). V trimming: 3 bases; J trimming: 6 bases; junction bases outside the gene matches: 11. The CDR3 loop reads CSASLRTSGRSNEQFF. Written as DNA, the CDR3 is TGCAGTGCTAGCCTGCGGACTAGCGGCCGAAGCAATGAGCAGTTCTTC.

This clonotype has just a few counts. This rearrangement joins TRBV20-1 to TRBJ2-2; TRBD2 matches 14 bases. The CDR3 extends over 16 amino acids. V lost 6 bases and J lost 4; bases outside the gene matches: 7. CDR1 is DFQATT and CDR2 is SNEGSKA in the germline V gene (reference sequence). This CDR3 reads CSAPGLAGASTGELFF. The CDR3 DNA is TGCAGTGCCCCGGGACTAGCGGGAGCTAGCACCGGGGAGCTGTTTTTT.

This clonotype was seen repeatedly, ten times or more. This CDR3 is CASVNRGGVGLNTEAFF. The DNA for the CDR3 is TGTGCCAGCGTGAACCGAGGTGGTGTCGGATTGAACACTGAAGCTTTCTTT. This chain connects TRBV6-6 to TRBJ1-1; D gene uncertain. Germline lookup yields CDR1 MNHNY and CDR2 SVGAGI (reference sequence). CDR3 size: 17 residues. Between the trimmed V and J ends, which lost 8 bases and 0 bases, there was a span of 22 bases.

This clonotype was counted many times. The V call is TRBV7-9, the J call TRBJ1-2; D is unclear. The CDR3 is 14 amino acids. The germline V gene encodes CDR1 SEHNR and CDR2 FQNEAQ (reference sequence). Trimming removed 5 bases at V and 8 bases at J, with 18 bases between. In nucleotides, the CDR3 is TGTGCCAGCAGCCCGGAGGGTGTAGCGGTCGGCTACACCTTC. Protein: CASSPEGVAVGYTF.

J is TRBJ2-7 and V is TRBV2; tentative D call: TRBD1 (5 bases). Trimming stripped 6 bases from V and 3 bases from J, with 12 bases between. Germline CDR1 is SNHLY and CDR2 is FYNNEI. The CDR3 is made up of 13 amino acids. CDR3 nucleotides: TGTGCCAGCAGGGGGCAGGTCGACTACGAGCAGTACTTC. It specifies CASRGQVDYEQYF. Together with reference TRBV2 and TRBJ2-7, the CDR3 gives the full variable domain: EPEVTQTPSHQVTQMGQEVILRCVPISNHLYFYWYRQILGQKVEFLVSFYNNEISEKSEIFDDQFSVERPDGSNFTLKIRSTKLEDSAMYFCASRGQVDYEQYFGPGTRLTVT.

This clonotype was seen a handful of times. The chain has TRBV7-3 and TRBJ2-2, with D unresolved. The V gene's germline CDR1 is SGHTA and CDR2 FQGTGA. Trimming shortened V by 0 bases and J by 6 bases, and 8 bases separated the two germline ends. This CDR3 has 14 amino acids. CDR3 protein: CASSLTYVAGELFF. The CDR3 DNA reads TGTGCCAGCAGCTTAACGTACGTCGCCGGGGAGCTGTTTTTT.

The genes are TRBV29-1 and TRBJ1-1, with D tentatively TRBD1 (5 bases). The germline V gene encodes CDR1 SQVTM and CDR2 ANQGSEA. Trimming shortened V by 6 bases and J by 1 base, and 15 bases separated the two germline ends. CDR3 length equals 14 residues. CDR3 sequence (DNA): TGCAGCGTGCCGGGACCCACAGAGAACACTGAAGCTTTCTTT. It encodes CSVPGPTENTEAFF. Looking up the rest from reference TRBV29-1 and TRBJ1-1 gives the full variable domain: SAVISQKPSRDICQRGTSLTIQCQVDSQVTMMFWYRQQPGQSLTLIATANQGSEATYESGFVIDKFPISRPNLTFSTLTVSNMSPEDSSIYLCSVPGPTENTEAFFGQGTRLTVV.

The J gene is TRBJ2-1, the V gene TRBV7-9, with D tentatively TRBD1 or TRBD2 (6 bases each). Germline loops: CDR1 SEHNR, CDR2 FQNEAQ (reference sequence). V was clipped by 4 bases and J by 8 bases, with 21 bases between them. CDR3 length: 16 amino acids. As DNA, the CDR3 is TGTGCCAGCAGCTCTCCGGGGGCAGTCAACAGGGATGAGCAGTTCTTC. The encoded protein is CASSSPGAVNRDEQFF.

The chain's CDR3 is CASSYLAGFGELFF. The CDR3 DNA sequence: TGTGCCAGCAGCTACCTAGCGGGATTTGGGGAGCTGTTTTTT. The rearrangement uses TRBV7-9 and TRBJ2-2; 9 bases map to TRBD2. The CDR3 length is 14 residues. V shed 4 bases and J 8 bases; nucleotides not matched to a gene: 5. Per germline, CDR1 SEHNR and CDR2 FQNEAQ (reference sequence).

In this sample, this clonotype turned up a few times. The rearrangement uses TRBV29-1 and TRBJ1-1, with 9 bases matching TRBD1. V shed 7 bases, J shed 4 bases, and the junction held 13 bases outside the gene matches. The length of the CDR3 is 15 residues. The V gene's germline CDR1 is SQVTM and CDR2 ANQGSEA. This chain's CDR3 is CSATPGQGRGTEAFF. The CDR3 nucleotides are TGCAGCGCCACCCCGGGACAGGGACGGGGCACTGAAGCTTTCTTT. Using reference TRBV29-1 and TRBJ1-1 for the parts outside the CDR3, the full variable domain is SAVISQKPSRDICQRGTSLTIQCQVDSQVTMMFWYRQQPGQSLTLIATANQGSEATYESGFVIDKFPISRPNLTFSTLTVSNMSPEDSSIYLCSATPGQGRGTEAFFGQGTRLTVV.

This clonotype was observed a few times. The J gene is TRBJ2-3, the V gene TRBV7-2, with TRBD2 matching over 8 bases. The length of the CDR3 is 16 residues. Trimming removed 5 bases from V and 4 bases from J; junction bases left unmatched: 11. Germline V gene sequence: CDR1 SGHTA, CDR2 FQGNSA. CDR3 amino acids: CASSPRPGGAADTQYF. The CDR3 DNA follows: TGTGCCAGCAGCCCACGTCCCGGGGGGGCGGCAGATACGCAGTATTTT.

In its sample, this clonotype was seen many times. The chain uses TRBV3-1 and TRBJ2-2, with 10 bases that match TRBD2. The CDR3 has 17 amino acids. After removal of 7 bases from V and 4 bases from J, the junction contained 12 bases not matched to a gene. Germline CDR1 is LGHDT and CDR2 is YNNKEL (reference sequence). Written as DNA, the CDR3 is TGTGCCAGCACCCACTCATCGTTAGCGGGAGGCACCGGGGAGCTGTTTTTT. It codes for CASTHSSLAGGTGELFF.

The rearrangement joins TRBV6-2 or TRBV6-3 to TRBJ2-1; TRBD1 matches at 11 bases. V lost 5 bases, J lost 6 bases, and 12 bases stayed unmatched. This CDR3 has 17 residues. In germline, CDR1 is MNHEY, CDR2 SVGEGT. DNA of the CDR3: TGTGCCAGCAGTCGCGGGACAGGGGGATTTGCGTTCAATGAGCAGTTCTTC. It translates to CASSRGTGGFAFNEQFF.